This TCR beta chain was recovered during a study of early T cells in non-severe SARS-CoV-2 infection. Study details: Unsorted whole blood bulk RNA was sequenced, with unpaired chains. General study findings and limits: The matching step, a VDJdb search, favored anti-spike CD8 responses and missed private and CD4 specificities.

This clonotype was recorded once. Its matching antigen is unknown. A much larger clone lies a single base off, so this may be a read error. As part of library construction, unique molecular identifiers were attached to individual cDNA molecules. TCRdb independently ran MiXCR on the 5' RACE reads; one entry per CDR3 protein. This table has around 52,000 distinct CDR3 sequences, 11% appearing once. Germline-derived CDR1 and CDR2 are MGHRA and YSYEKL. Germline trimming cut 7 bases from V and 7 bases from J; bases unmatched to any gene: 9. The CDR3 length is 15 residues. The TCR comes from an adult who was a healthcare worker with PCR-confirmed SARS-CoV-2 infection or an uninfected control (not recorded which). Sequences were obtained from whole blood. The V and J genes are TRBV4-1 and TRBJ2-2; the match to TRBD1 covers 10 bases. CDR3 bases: TGCGCCAGCACCTTCGGACAGGGGGTAATCGGGGAGCTGTTTTTT. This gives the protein CASTFGQGVIGELFF.